This TCR beta chain was observed in a study of shared clonotypes between healthy human individuals. The DNA input per sorted-subset replicate PCR was 200 to 250 ng, corresponding to around 30,000 T cell genomes. The assay was immunoSEQ multiplex PCR, and TCRdb's table has in-frame clones only and misses some. The sample lists some 2,000,000 clones; more than 90% were seen once. Those who donated were healthy HIV-negative adults, with no recent acute infections or vaccinations reported. Comments on this clone: Its specificity is not known.

CDR1 LNHNV and CDR2 YYDKDF come from the germline V gene (reference sequence). This CDR3 spans 14 amino acids. The V segment lost 3 bases and the J segment 0 bases; nucleotides outside the gene matches: 2. Study-wide results and caveats: Naive subsets tended to show greater estimated richness than memory subsets. All-four-donor shared clonotypes had higher generation probabilities than non-shared clonotypes did.

This receptor was identified in a man aged 18 to 29 in good health. The specimen sequenced was naive CD4+ T cells sorted from blood. The subset is: CD45RA+ positively selected. The chain employs TRBV15 and TRBJ2-7, with 7 bases matching TRBD1. CDR3 DNA: TGTGCCACCAGCAGGGACAGGATCTCCTACGAGCAGTACTTC. This codes for CATSRDRISYEQYF.